The present T cell receptor (beta chain) was sequenced within a study of blood T cell repertoires in COVID-19. Across the study: The United States, Italy and Spain supplied acute and convalescent COVID-19 samples.

The germline V gene encodes CDR1 SEHNR and CDR2 FQNEAQ (reference sequence). V was pared by 5 bases and J by 0 bases, with 6 bases of the junction left unmatched. The CDR3 is 15 residues long. In the authors' methods: Estimation of nucleated cell counts was performed using reference gene primer amplification. Clones were sequenced by immunoSEQ multiplex PCR, and TCRdb holds only the in-frame ones, with some missing. The D gene and trimming were derived from the DNA, and the V and J assignments and clone size from that table. Among just under 350,000 clones listed, 65% to 85% were seen once. This TCR was sampled from a young man with active or convalescent COVID-19. Sequencing was performed on peripheral blood. The gene calls are TRBV7-9 and TRBJ1-2; 7 bases are a match to TRBD1. CDR3 in DNA: TGTGCCAGCAGCCTCTTTGGGACAGCTAACTATGGCTACACCTTC. Protein: CASSLFGTANYGYTF.